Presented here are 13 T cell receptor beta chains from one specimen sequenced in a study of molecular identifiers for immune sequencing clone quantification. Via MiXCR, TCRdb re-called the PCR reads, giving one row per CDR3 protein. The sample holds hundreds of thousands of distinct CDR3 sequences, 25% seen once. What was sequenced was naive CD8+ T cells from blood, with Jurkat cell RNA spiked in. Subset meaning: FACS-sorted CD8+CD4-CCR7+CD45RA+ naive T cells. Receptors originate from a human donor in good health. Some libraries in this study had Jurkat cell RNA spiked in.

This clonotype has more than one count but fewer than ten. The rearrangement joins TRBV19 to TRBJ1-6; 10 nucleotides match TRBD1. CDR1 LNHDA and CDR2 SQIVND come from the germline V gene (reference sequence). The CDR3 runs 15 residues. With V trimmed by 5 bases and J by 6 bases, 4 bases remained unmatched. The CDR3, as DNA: TGTGCCAGTAGTTTCCGGACAGGGGGTAATTCACCCCTCCACTTT. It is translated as CASSFRTGGNSPLHF.

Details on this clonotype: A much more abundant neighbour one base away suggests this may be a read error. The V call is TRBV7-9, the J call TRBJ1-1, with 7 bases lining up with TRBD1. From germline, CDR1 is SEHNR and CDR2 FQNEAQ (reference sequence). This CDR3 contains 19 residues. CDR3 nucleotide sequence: TGTGCCAGCAGCTTACTCTTTGGTGGAGGGGGCGGAATGAACACTGAAGCTTCCTTT. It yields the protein CASSLLFGGGGGMNTEASF.

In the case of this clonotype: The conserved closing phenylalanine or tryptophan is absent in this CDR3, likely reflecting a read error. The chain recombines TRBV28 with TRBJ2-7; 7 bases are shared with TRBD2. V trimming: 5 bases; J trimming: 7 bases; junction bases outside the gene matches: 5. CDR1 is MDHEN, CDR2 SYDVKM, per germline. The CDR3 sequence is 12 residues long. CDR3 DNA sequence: TGTGCCAGCAGTCCCCCGGGGGGTGAGCAGTACCTC. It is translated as CASSPPGGEQYL.

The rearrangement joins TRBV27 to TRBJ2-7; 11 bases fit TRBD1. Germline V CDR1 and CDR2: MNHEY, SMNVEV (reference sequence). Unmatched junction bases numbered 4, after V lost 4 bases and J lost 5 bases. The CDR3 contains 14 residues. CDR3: CASSWGTGGHEQYF. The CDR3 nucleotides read TGTGCCAGCAGTTGGGGGACAGGGGGACACGAGCAGTACTTC.

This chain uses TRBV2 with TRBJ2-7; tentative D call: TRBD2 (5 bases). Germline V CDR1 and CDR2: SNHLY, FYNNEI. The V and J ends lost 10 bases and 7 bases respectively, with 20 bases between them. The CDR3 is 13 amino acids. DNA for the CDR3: TGTGCCACTCGACGGGGAGTGGACCCGGAGCAGTACTTC. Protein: CATRRGVDPEQYF. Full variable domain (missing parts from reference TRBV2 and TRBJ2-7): EPEVTQTPSHQVTQMGQEVILRCVPISNHLYFYWYRQILGQKVEFLVSFYNNEISEKSEIFDDQFSVERPDGSNFTLKIRSTKLEDSAMYFCATRRGVDPEQYFGPGTRLTVT.

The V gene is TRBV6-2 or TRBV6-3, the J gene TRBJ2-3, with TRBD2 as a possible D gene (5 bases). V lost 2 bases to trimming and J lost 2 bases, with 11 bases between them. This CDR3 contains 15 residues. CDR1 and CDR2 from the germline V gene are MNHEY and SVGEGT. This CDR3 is CASSYPGETTDTQYF. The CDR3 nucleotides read TGTGCCAGCAGTTACCCCGGGGAGACCACAGATACGCAGTATTTT.

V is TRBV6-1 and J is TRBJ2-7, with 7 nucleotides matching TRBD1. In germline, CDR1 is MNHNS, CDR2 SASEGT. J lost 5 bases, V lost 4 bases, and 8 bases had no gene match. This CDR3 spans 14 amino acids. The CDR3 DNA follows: TGTGCCAGCAGTGCCGACAGGGCGACCCACGAGCAGTACTTC. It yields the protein CASSADRATHEQYF.

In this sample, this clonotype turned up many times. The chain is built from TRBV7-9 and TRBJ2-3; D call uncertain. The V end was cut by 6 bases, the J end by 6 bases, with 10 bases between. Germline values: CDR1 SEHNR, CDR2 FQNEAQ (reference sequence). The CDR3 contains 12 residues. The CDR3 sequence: CASRSIPDTQYF. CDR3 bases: TGTGCCAGCAGGAGTATCCCGGATACGCAGTATTTT.

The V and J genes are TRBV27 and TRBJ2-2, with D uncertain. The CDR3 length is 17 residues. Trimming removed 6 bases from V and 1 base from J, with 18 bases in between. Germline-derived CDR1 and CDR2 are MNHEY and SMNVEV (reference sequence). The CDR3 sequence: CASSGGGVFLNTGELFF. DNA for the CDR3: TGTGCCAGCAGCGGCGGTGGGGTATTTCTGAACACCGGGGAGCTGTTTTTT.

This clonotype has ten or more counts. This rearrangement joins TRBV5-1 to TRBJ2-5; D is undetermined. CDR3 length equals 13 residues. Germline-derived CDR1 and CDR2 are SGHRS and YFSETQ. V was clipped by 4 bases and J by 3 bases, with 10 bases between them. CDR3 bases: TGCGCCAGCAGCCCCACCCCCGAAGAGACCCAGTACTTC. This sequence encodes CASSPTPEETQYF.

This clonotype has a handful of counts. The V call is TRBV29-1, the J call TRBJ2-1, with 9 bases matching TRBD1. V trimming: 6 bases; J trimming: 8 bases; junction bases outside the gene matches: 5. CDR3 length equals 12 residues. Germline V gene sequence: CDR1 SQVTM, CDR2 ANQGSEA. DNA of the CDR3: TGCAGCGTCGGGACAGGGAGTTATGAGCAGTTCTTC. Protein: CSVGTGSYEQFF.

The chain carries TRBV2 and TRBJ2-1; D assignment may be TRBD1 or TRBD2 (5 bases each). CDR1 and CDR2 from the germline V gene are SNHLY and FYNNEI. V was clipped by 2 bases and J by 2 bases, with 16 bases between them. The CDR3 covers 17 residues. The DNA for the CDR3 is TGTGCCAGCAGTGAATCCGTAGCGAGGGGCACCTACAATGAGCAGTTCTTC. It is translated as CASSESVARGTYNEQFF.

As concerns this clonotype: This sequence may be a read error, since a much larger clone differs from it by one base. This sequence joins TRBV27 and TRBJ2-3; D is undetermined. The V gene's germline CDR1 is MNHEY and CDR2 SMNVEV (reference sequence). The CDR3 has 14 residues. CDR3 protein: CAGSRASMVDTQYF. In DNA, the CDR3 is TGTGCCGGCAGTCGGGCGTCGATGGTAGATACGCAGTATTTT.